Given below is one TCR beta chain in context. This clone was counted only a few times. Its antigen remains undetermined. Base qualities are not recorded, but no much larger clone differs from it by a single base. TCR CDR3 regions were amplified from genomic DNA by multiplex PCR using the deep immunoSEQ assay. Extracted genomic DNA from each cell subset was spread evenly across all wells of several immunoSEQ 96-well plates, with each plate serving as a replicate. Each replicate PCR for unsorted PBMC received around 330 ng genomic DNA, equal to tens of thousands of T cell genomes. Ten immunoSEQ deep assay plates were used to sequence unsorted PBMC genomic DNA. Purified libraries were quantified with a Qubit 3.0 fluorometer, sized on a Bioanalyzer 2100, and re-quantified with the KAPA Library Quantification kit. Every immunoSEQ 96-well plate was sequenced on a separate single-read 150-cycle Illumina NextSeq 550 flow cell. The published analysis was carried out like this. The immunoSEQ output contained only junctional sequences without quality scores, so filtering could not match that applied to full-length reads. Sequences were annotated with PyIR, a Python wrapper for IgBLAST v1.9, using IMGT germline references to assign V/J genes and CDR3. Reads with weak V/J assignments (E-value above 1e-6), missing CDR3, stop codons, out-of-frame junctions, or ambiguous translated residues were removed. V3J clonotypes were defined as sequences sharing the same inferred V gene, J gene, and CDR3 amino acid sequence. The percentage overlap between two repertoires was calculated by dividing the number of shared unique clonotypes by the size of the smaller repertoire. Three approaches were used to assess repertoire richness: RTK rarefaction, the Chao1 estimator, and Recon v2.1 estimates of unobserved clonotypes. Held by TCRdb, this immuneACCESS table contains in-frame sequences only and omits some clones. Under half of the omission traces to an unresolved V gene where checked; the cause of the rest is unknown. The V and J calls and clone size come from that table; D and trimming were worked out from the DNA. This sample is represented by 400,000 to 550,000 clones; less than 80% of them were singletons. The leading ten clones occupy about an eighth of the sample.

This record belongs to a study of shared clonotypes between healthy human individuals (TCRdb year 2020). Study-level background: Three men and a couple of women, aged 18 to 49 years, made up the cohort. To estimate repertoire size and how much clonotypes are shared between individuals, the study performed deep sequencing of blood TCR repertoires from roughly five healthy adults. Different laboratories and diverse techniques were used to prepare libraries and sequence TCR repertoires, to increase sequencing depth and limit assay-specific biases. Between about 0.94 and 10 billion PBMCs per donor were obtained by leukapheresis.

What the study reported, not specific to this receptor: Because the study included only a small number of donors, the genetic and exposure-history diversity represented was limited. Sampling was restricted to blood, and TCR repertoires in tissue are likely to differ from TCR repertoires in blood. Pairwise subsampling indicated that sequencing depth was expected to affect the degree of clonotype sharing among donors.

The donors were healthy, HIV-negative adults who had no recently reported acute infections or vaccinations. Only Caucasian adults living in Nashville, Tennessee, USA were represented among the donors. For unsorted samples, around 90 million PBMCs were counted, and genomic DNA was extracted using the QIAamp DNA Blood Mini kit. Blood was obtained by leukapheresis, after which PBMCs were separated by Ficoll-Histopaque density gradient centrifugation and cryopreserved in liquid nitrogen vapor phase. This clonotype originated in a woman in her thirties or forties in good health. Some clones in this sample may be carry-over from other donors' samples. Sequencing input: PBMCs.

The CDR3 here reads CASARAPPGYEQFF. The DNA sequence is TGTGCCAGCGCCAGGGCCCCACCGGGGTATGAGCAGTTCTTC. In this chain, TRBV9 is recombined with TRBJ2-1; the D segment might be TRBD1 or TRBD2, since each matches 5 bases. The V and J ends are trimmed by 7 bases and 8 bases, leaving 19 bases between them. The CDR3 starts with the cysteine, ends with the phenylalanine, and has 14 residues. The DNA shown is the 42-base CDR3, in frame from base 1. CDR1 and CDR2, looked up from the germline V gene, are SGDLS and YYNGEE.